This T cell receptor (beta chain) stems from a study of blood T cell repertoires in COVID-19. Background on the study: PBMCs, B-cell-depleted T cells, or T cells provided the cDNA or gDNA that made up the material.

TCRdb keeps only in-frame clones here, not all; method: immunoSEQ multiplex PCR. The sample has about 170,000 clones; about nine tenths are singletons. Germline CDR1 and CDR2: MGHRA and YSYEKL. CDR3 length equals 16 residues. J lost 0 bases, V lost 1 base, and 2 bases had no gene match. This clone has just a few counts. V and J are TRBV4-1 and TRBJ1-1; TRBD1 matches 10 bases. Sample: peripheral blood. The sequence was collected from a man between 60 and 75 years old with acute or convalescent COVID-19. The DNA for the CDR3 is TGCGCCAGCAGCCAAGGGGGACAGGGGCTGAACACTGAAGCTTTCTTT. Translating it yields CASSQGGQGLNTEAFF.